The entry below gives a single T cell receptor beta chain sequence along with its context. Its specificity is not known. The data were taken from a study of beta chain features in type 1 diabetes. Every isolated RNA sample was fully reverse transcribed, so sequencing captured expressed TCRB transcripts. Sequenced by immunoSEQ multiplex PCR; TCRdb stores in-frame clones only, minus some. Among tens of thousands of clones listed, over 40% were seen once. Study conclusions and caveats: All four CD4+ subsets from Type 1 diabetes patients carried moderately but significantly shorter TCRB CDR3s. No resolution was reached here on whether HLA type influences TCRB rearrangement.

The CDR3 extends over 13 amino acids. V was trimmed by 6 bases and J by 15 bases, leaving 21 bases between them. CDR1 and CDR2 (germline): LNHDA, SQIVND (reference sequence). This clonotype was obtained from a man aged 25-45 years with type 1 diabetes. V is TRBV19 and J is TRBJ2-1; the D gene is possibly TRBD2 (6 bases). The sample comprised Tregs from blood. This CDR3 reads CASSRRDLREPFF. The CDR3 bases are TGTGCCAGTAGCAGGAGGGATCTGCGGGAACCGTTCTTC.